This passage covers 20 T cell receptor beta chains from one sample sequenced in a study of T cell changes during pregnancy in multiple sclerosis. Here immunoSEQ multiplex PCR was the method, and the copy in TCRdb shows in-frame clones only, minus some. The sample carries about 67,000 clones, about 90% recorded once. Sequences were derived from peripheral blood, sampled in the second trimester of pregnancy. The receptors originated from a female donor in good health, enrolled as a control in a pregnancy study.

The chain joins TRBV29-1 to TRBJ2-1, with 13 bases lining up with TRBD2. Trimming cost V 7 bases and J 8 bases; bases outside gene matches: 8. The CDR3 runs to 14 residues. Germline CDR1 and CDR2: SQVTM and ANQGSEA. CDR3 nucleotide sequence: TGCAGCGCCGGACTAGCGGGAGATCTCTATGAGCAGTTCTTC. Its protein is CSAGLAGDLYEQFF.

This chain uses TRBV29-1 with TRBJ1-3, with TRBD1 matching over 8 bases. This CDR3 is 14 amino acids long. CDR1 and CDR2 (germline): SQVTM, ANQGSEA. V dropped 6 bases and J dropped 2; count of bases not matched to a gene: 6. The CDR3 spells CSVKETGAGNTIYF. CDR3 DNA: TGCAGCGTCAAAGAGACAGGGGCTGGAAACACCATATATTTT.

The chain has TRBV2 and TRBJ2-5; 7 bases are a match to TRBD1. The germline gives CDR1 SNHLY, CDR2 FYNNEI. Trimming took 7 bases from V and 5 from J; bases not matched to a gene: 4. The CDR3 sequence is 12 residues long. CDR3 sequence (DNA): TGTGCCAGCACCACAGGGGAGGAGACCCAGTACTTC. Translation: CASTTGEETQYF.

CDR3: CASGAGWSGTYEQYF. CDR3 DNA: TGTGCCAGCGGAGCAGGGTGGAGCGGGACCTACGAGCAGTACTTC. The chain employs TRBV25-1 and TRBJ2-7, with 7 bases that match TRBD2. The ends lost 8 bases at V and 2 bases at J; junction bases unmatched: 12. This CDR3 has 15 amino acids. CDR1 is MGHDK, CDR2 SYGVNS, per germline.

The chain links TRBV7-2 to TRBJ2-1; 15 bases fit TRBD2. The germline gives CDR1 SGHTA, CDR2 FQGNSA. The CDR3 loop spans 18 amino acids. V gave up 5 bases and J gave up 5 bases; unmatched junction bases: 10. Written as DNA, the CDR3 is TGTGCCAGCAGCCCCGGACTAGCGGGGGGGCAGTTAGACAATGAGCAGTTCTTC. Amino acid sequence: CASSPGLAGGQLDNEQFF.

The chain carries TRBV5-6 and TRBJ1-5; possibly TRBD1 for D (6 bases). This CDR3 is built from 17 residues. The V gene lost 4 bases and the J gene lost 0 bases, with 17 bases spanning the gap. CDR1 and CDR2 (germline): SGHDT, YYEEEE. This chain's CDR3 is CASSRATGDYSNQPQHF. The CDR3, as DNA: TGTGCCAGCAGCCGTGCGACAGGCGACTATAGCAATCAGCCCCAGCATTTT.

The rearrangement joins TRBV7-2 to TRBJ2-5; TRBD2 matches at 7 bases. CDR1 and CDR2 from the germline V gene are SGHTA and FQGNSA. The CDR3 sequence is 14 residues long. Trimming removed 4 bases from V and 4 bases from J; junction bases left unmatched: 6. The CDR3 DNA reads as TGTGCCAGCAGCTCTGTTGGCGGGAGAGAGACCCAGTACTTC. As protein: CASSSVGGRETQYF.

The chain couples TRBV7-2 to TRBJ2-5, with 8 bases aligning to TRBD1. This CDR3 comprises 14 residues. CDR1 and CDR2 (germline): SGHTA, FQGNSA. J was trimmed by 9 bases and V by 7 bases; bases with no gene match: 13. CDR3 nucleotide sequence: TGTGCCAGCACGATCACCTCGGACAGGGCCGCCCAGTACTTC. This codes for CASTITSDRAAQYF.

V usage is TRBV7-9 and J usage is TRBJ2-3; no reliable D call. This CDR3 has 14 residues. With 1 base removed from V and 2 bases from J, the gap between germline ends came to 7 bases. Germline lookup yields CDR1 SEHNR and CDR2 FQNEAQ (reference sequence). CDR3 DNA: TGTGCCAGCAGCTTAGGGCATCTCACAGATACGCAGTATTTT. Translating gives CASSLGHLTDTQYF.

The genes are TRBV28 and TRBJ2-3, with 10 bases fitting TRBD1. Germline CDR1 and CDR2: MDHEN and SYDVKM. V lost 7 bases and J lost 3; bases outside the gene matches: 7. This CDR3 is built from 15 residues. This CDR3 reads CASTTGTGVTDTQYF. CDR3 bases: TGTGCCAGCACCACCGGGACAGGGGTAACAGATACGCAGTATTTT.

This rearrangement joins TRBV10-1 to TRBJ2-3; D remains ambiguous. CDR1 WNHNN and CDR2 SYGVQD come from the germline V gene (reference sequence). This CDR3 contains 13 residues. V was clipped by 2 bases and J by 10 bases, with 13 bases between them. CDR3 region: CASSERPAESQYF. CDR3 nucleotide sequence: TGCGCCAGCAGTGAGCGGCCCGCGGAGTCGCAGTATTTT.

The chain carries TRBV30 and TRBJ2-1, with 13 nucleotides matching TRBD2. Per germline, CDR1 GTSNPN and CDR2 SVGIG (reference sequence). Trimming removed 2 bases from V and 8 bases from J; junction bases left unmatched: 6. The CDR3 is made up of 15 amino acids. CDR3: CAWSLGLAGSYEQFF. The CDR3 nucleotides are TGTGCCTGGAGTCTGGGACTAGCGGGATCATATGAGCAGTTCTTC.

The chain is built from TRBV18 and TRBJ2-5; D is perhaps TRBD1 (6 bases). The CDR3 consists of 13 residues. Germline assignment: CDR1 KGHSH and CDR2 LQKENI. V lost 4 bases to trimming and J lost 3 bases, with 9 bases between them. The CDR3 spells CASSLNREETQYF. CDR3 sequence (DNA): TGTGCCAGCTCACTAAACAGGGAAGAGACCCAGTACTTC.

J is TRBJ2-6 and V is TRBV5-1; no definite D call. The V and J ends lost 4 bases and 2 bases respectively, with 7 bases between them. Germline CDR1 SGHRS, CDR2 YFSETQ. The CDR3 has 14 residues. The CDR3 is CASSLEAGANVLTF. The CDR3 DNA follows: TGCGCCAGCAGCCTCGAGGCTGGGGCCAACGTCCTGACTTTC.

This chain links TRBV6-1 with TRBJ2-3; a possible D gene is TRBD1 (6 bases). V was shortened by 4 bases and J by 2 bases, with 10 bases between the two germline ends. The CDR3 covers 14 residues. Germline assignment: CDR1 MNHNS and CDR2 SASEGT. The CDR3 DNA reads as TGTGCCAGCAGTGTCGACAGGCTCACAGATACGCAGTATTTT. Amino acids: CASSVDRLTDTQYF.

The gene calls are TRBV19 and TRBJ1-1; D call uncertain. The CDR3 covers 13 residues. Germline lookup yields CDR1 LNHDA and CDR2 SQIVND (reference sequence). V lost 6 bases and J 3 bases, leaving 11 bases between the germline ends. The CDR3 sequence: CASRRDGYTEAFF. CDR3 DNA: TGTGCCAGTAGGAGGGATGGCTACACTGAAGCTTTCTTT.

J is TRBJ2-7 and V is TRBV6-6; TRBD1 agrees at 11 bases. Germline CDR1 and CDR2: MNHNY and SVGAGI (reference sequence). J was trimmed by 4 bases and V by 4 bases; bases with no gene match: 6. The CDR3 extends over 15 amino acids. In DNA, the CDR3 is TGTGCCAGCAGTTGGAAAGGACAGGGGGCATACGAGCAGTACTTC. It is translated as CASSWKGQGAYEQYF.

CDR3 region: CASSLGQLQETQYF. The CDR3 DNA follows: TGTGCCAGCAGCTTAGGGCAGTTACAAGAGACCCAGTACTTC. The V gene is TRBV7-3, the J gene TRBJ2-5, with no clear D. The ends were cut back, 2 bases at V and 2 bases at J, with 9 bases in the middle. The germline V gene encodes CDR1 SGHTA and CDR2 FQGTGA. CDR3 size: 14 residues.

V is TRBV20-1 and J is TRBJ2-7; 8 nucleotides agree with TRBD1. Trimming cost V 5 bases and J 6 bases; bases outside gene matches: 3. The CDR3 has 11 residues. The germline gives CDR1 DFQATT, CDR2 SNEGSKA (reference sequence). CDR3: CSAFDRGEQYF. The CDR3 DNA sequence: TGCAGTGCTTTCGACAGGGGCGAGCAGTACTTC.

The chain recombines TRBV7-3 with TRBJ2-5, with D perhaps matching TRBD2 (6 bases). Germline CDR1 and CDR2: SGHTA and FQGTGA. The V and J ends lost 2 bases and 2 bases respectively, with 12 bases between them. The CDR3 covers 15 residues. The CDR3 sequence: CASSLGAGRQETQYF. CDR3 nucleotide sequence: TGTGCCAGCAGCTTAGGGGCGGGAAGGCAAGAGACCCAGTACTTC. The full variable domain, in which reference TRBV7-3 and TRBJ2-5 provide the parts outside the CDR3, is GAGVSQTPSNKVTEKGKYVELRCDPISGHTALYWYRQSLGQGPEFLIYFQGTGAADDSGLPNDRFFAVRPEGSVSTLKIQRTERGDSAVYLCASSLGAGRQETQYFGPGTRLLVL.